This is a list of T cell receptor beta chains from one sample in a study of cytomegalovirus exposure and HLA in healthy donors. Generated by immunoSEQ multiplex PCR, the TCRdb table keeps only in-frame clones and is missing some. The sample has 50,000 or so clones, about 91% seen once. Specimen: PBMCs. The source is a woman younger than 45 in good health and CMV-seronegative. CDR3s include the opening cysteine and the closing phenylalanine or tryptophan. A D gene is named only where the DNA matches it firmly. Where a row states a size, it is once, few, many or the class of an expanded clone; other rows omit it.

TRBJ2-3	TRBV4-2	TRBD2	once	CASSQEGTSGRTDTQYF	TGTGCCAGCAGCCAAGAAGGGACTAGCGGGAGAACAGATACGCAGTATTTT
TRBJ1-2	TRBV6-4	TRBD1	.	CARAGTDYGYTF	TGTGCCAGAGCCGGGACAGACTATGGCTACACCTTC
TRBJ1-2	TRBV10-3	TRBD1	.	CAIRGQGDGYTF	TGTGCCATCCGAGGACAGGGGGACGGCTACACCTTC
TRBJ2-7	TRBV6-1	TRBD1	.	CASSEPGQGYEQYF	TGTGCCAGCAGTGAGCCGGGACAGGGGTACGAGCAGTACTTC
TRBJ2-1	TRBV7-2	.	.	CASSFSAGSYNEQFF	TGTGCCAGCAGCTTTTCGGCGGGCTCCTACAATGAGCAGTTCTTC
TRBJ2-1	TRBV7-3	.	.	CASSSMVGRSYNEQFF	TGTGCCAGCAGTTCAATGGTGGGGAGATCCTACAATGAGCAGTTCTTC
TRBJ2-3	TRBV19	.	.	CASSRGDDTDTQYF	TGTGCCAGTAGCAGGGGCGATGACACAGATACGCAGTATTTT
TRBJ2-2	TRBV14	TRBD2	.	CASSHRLAGLGGELFF	TGTGCCAGCAGCCACAGACTAGCGGGATTGGGCGGGGAGCTGTTTTTT
TRBJ2-1	TRBV27	TRBD2	.	CASSTTSGRAFEQFF	TGTGCCAGCAGTACAACTAGCGGGAGGGCCTTCGAGCAGTTCTTC
TRBJ2-7	TRBV19	TRBD1	.	CATASGQGREQYF	TGTGCCACTGCATCCGGACAGGGGCGGGAGCAGTACTTC
TRBJ2-1	TRBV20-1	.	.	CSAAYNEQFF	TGCAGTGCGGCATACAATGAGCAGTTCTTC
TRBJ2-6	TRBV9	.	.	CASSVLFGAGANVLTF	TGTGCCAGCAGCGTCCTCTTCGGGGCTGGGGCCAACGTCCTGACTTTC
TRBJ2-3	TRBV25-1	.	.	CASSDLSTDTQYF	TGTGCCAGCAGTGACCTCAGCACAGATACGCAGTATTTT
TRBJ1-2	TRBV30	.	.	CARGVAYGYTF	TGTGCCCGGGGAGTGGCCTATGGCTACACCTTC
TRBJ2-2	TRBV28	.	.	CASSLPGGAGGELFF	TGTGCCAGCAGTTTACCTGGGGGCGCGGGCGGGGAGCTGTTTTTT
TRBJ2-1	TRBV27	TRBD2	.	CASSPYLAGGYNEQFF	TGTGCCAGCAGTCCCTACCTAGCGGGAGGGTACAATGAGCAGTTCTTC
TRBJ2-1	TRBV4-2	TRBD2	.	CASSPTSGRAYNEQFF	TGTGCCAGCAGCCCGACTAGCGGGAGAGCCTACAATGAGCAGTTCTTC
TRBJ1-2	TRBV18	.	.	CASSPGSNYGYTF	TGTGCCAGCTCACCAGGCAGTAACTATGGCTACACCTTC
TRBJ2-7	TRBV30	TRBD1	.	CAWSIWGTGHYEQYF	TGTGCCTGGAGTATATGGGGGACAGGGCACTACGAGCAGTACTTC
TRBJ1-4	TRBV27	TRBD1	.	CASAGGPTNEKLFF	TGTGCCAGCGCAGGGGGGCCTACTAATGAAAAACTGTTTTTT
TRBJ2-7	TRBV7-9	.	.	CASGSSLVASDRYEQYF	TGTGCCAGCGGAAGTTCGTTGGTGGCTAGCGATCGGTACGAGCAGTACTTC
TRBJ1-1	TRBV10-3	.	.	CAITDDPGTEAFF	TGTGCCATCACCGACGACCCGGGGACTGAAGCTTTCTTT
TRBJ2-2	TRBV5-4	TRBD1	.	CASSFGTGVIGTGELFF	TGTGCCAGCAGCTTTGGGACAGGGGTAATTGGGACCGGGGAGCTGTTTTTT
TRBJ2-3	TRBV6-5	.	.	CASSSSGSANTQYF	TGTGCCAGCAGTTCCTCGGGTAGCGCCAATACGCAGTATTTT
TRBJ2-7	TRBV27	.	few	CASSLAGYEQYF	TGTGCCAGCAGTTTGGCGGGCTACGAGCAGTACTTC
TRBJ1-4	TRBV6-1	.	once	CASRSGGGVEKLFF	TGTGCCAGCAGGTCGGGAGGGGGAGTGGAAAAACTGTTTTTT
TRBJ2-1	TRBV4-1	.	.	CASSQWDSGSNEQFF	TGCGCCAGCAGCCAATGGGACTCCGGTTCCAATGAGCAGTTCTTC
TRBJ2-5	TRBV6-5	.	.	CASKRHDQETQYF	TGTGCCAGCAAACGACACGACCAAGAGACCCAGTACTTC
TRBJ2-1	TRBV7-9	.	.	CASSLAVTEQFF	TGTGCCAGCAGCTTGGCGGTTACTGAGCAGTTCTTC
TRBJ2-1	TRBV4-1	TRBD2	.	CASSQEGGVPGLAGAYNEQFF	TGCGCCAGCAGCCAAGAAGGAGGTGTCCCGGGACTAGCGGGGGCATACAATGAGCAGTTCTTC
TRBJ2-7	TRBV6-1	.	.	CASSDTGAGEQYF	TGTGCCAGCAGTGATACAGGGGCGGGGGAGCAGTACTTC
TRBJ2-5	TRBV7-6	.	.	CASSSLRETQYF	TGTGCCAGCAGCTCGCTACGGGAGACCCAGTACTTC
TRBJ1-5	TRBV7-8	TRBD1	.	CASSSGTGSNQPQHF	TGTGCCAGCAGCTCAGGGACAGGGAGCAATCAGCCCCAGCATTTT
TRBJ2-6	TRBV28	TRBD1	once	CASRGPPGQGAPGANVLTF	TGTGCCAGCAGGGGGCCTCCGGGACAGGGGGCGCCTGGGGCCAACGTCCTGACTTTC
TRBJ2-1	TRBV19	TRBD2	.	CASSIILSGLAGVSSYNEQFF	TGTGCCAGTAGTATCATTCTTAGTGGACTAGCGGGAGTTAGCTCCTACAATGAGCAGTTCTTC
TRBJ2-7	TRBV2	.	few	CASTRLVGYEQYF	TGTGCCAGCACTAGACTAGTGGGCTACGAGCAGTACTTC
TRBJ2-2	TRBV5-6	.	.	CASSLRAAYTGELFF	TGTGCCAGCAGCTTGAGAGCGGCCTACACCGGGGAGCTGTTTTTT
TRBJ1-2	TRBV27	.	.	CASRSEVGDGYTF	TGTGCCAGCAGATCCGAGGTGGGTGATGGCTACACCTTC
TRBJ1-2	TRBV9	.	once	CASSPRGGANYGYTF	TGTGCCAGCAGCCCGCGTGGGGGGGCTAACTATGGCTACACCTTC
TRBJ2-1	TRBV11-3	.	.	CASSPRSSEQFF	TGTGCCAGCAGCCCACGAAGTAGTGAGCAGTTCTTC
TRBJ2-4	TRBV5-1	.	.	CASSLDRAKNIQYF	TGCGCCAGCAGCTTGGACAGGGCAAAAAACATTCAGTACTTC
TRBJ2-5	TRBV9	.	.	CASSVRGIQETQYF	TGTGCCAGCAGCGTCCGAGGGATCCAAGAGACCCAGTACTTC
TRBJ1-4	TRBV5-1	.	.	CASSLAGDREKLFF	TGCGCCAGCAGCTTGGCGGGGGATCGGGAAAAACTGTTTTTT
TRBJ2-7	TRBV5-6	.	.	CASSGVMGGDRQGRRKQYF	TGTGCCAGCAGCGGAGTGATGGGGGGTGATCGACAGGGAAGAAGGAAGCAGTACTTC
TRBJ1-2	TRBV6-5	.	.	CASSYDPGHGYTF	TGTGCCAGCAGTTACGATCCAGGCCATGGCTACACCTTC
TRBJ2-3	TRBV27	TRBD2	.	CASSLLRGGTDTQYF	TGTGCCAGCAGTTTACTGCGGGGGGGTACAGATACGCAGTATTTT
TRBJ1-2	TRBV4-1	.	.	CASSPQGVGGYTF	TGCGCCAGCAGCCCACAGGGAGTTGGTGGCTACACCTTC
TRBJ2-7	TRBV15	TRBD1	.	CATSRDMGQGYEQYF	TGTGCCACCAGCAGAGATATGGGACAGGGCTACGAGCAGTACTTC
TRBJ2-7	TRBV18	.	.	CASSPSSYEQYF	TGTGCCAGCTCACCCTCCTCCTACGAGCAGTACTTC
TRBJ2-1	TRBV11-2	TRBD2	.	CASSLMIAGGYNEQFF	TGTGCCAGCAGCTTGATGATAGCGGGAGGCTACAATGAGCAGTTCTTC
TRBJ2-1	TRBV27	.	.	CASKTGGTNYNEQFF	TGTGCCAGCAAGACGGGCGGGACGAATTACAATGAGCAGTTCTTC
TRBJ2-3	TRBV9	.	.	CASSSKVKLGGTDTQYF	TGTGCCAGCAGCTCCAAGGTGAAGTTAGGGGGCACAGATACGCAGTATTTT